Below, one TCR beta chain is given with its context. This specimen belongs to a study of blood T cell repertoires in COVID-19. Turning to the study itself: Acute and convalescent COVID-19 samples came from the United States, Italy and Spain.

Here immunoSEQ multiplex PCR was the method, and the copy in TCRdb shows in-frame clones only, minus some. The table records tens of thousands of clones, approximately 75% of them present only once. The length of the CDR3 is 14 residues. V was pared by 7 bases and J by 1 base, with 13 bases between. CDR1 and CDR2 from the germline V gene are MNHEY and SMNVEV (reference sequence). This TCR came from a woman in her sixties with acute or convalescent COVID-19. V is TRBV27 and J is TRBJ1-1, with D possibly matching TRBD1 (5 bases). The specimen sequenced was peripheral blood. The CDR3 here is CASTAVGGNTEAFF. The CDR3 coding sequence is TGTGCCAGCACCGCTGTCGGGGGGAACACTGAAGCTTTCTTT.